Reported below is one T cell receptor (beta chain). These data are taken from a study of T-cell memory formation after mild COVID-19. One entry per CDR3 protein, called by TCRdb with MiXCR from the 5' RACE reads. The sample gives fewer than 700,000 distinct CDR3 sequences, more than 15% of which show up once; 12% is in the top ten. This CDR3 is 15 amino acids long. The V segment lost 0 bases and the J segment 7 bases; nucleotides outside the gene matches: 6. The germline V gene encodes CDR1 SGHRS and CDR2 YFSETQ. The sequence derives from an adult woman who had mild COVID-19 (a few samples of this study predate the infection). Cell type and time point are not known. Sequences were obtained from PBMCs or a T cell subset sorted from them (not recorded which). The V call is TRBV5-1, the J call TRBJ2-1; 8 nucleotides line up with TRBD2. This chain's CDR3 is CASSLVGAGANEQFF. CDR3 DNA sequence: TGCGCCAGCAGCTTGGTGGGAGCGGGAGCAAATGAGCAGTTCTTC.